Each of the 27 T cell receptor beta chains below was sequenced from the same sample in a study of shared clonotypes between healthy human individuals. Generated by immunoSEQ multiplex PCR, the TCRdb table keeps only in-frame clones and is missing some. The sample yields around 2.3 million clones, under 97% seen once. The material sequenced was naive CD4+ T cells sorted from blood. Subset of the sample: CD45RA+ positively selected. These receptors came from a man aged 18 to 29 in good health.

Remarks on this clone: One end of the junction varies from germline; a read error may be responsible. V is TRBV7-7 and J is TRBJ2-2, with D perhaps assigned TRBD1 or TRBD2 (5 bases each). Germline lookup yields CDR1 SSHAT and CDR2 FNYEAQ (reference sequence). This CDR3 is 15 amino acids long. In nucleotides, the CDR3 is TGTGCTAGCAGCTCGGGACCCCAGAACACCGGGGAGCTGTTTTTT. The encoded protein is CASSSGPQNTGELFF.

V and J are TRBV2 and TRBJ2-3; the D is unclear. The CDR3 is 12 residues long. Per the germline V gene, CDR1 is SNHLY and CDR2 is FYNNEI. Trimming removed 4 bases at V and 5 bases at J, with 7 bases between. CDR3 nucleotide sequence: TGTGCCAGCAGTGTTTTGGGAGATACGCAGTATTTT. Amino acids: CASSVLGDTQYF.

This rearrangement joins TRBV11-2 to TRBJ2-7; perhaps D is TRBD1 or TRBD2 (5 bases each). The CDR3 has 16 residues. V was shortened by 3 bases and J by 0 bases, with 15 bases between the two germline ends. Germline V lookup: CDR1 SGHAT, CDR2 FQNNGV. CDR3 nucleotides: TGTGCCAGCAGCTTCTCCGGGACGGTGAGCTCCTACGAGCAGTACTTC. Its translation: CASSFSGTVSSYEQYF.

The genes are TRBV2 and TRBJ1-2; D remains unclear. CDR3 size: 11 residues. Germline V gene data show CDR1 as SNHLY and CDR2 as FYNNEI. The V gene lost 2 bases and the J gene lost 8 bases, with 6 bases spanning the gap. The CDR3 here is CASSENDGYTF. The CDR3 nucleotides are TGTGCCAGCAGTGAAAACGACGGCTACACCTTC.

The chain recombines TRBV6-6 with TRBJ1-4; D not certain. This CDR3 contains 12 residues. Trimming removed 4 bases from V and 5 bases from J, with 5 bases in between. Germline CDR1 is MNHNY and CDR2 is SVGAGI (reference sequence). The CDR3 region has the DNA TGTGCCAGCAGTTGGGCGAATGAAAAACTGTTTTTT. Translation: CASSWANEKLFF.

The J gene is TRBJ2-3, the V gene TRBV14; 9 bases align to TRBD2. J gave up 1 base and V 0 bases, and 5 bases lay outside the gene matches. CDR1 is SGHDN and CDR2 is FVKESK in the germline V gene. The CDR3 is 17 residues long. CDR3 bases: TGTGCCAGCAGCCAAGAGGATAGCGGGAGAGGCACAGATACGCAGTATTTT. Amino acids: CASSQEDSGRGTDTQYF.

The rearrangement uses TRBV30 and TRBJ2-7, with TRBD2 identical over 7 bases. Germline V gene lookup returns CDR1 GTSNPN and CDR2 SVGIG (reference sequence). V dropped 1 base and J dropped 3; count of bases not matched to a gene: 6. The CDR3 covers 14 residues. The CDR3 protein is CAWSGGGIGYEQYF. The CDR3 DNA sequence: TGTGCCTGGAGTGGGGGGGGTATCGGCTACGAGCAGTACTTC.

This chain links TRBV7-2 with TRBJ2-1, with TRBD2 identical over 12 bases. Trimming removed 7 bases from V and 3 bases from J; junction bases left unmatched: 4. The CDR3 length is 15 residues. Germline assignment: CDR1 SGHTA and CDR2 FQGNSA. The DNA for the CDR3 is TGTGCCAGCACGTCGGGACTAGCGGGCTACAATGAGCAGTTCTTC. Amino acid sequence: CASTSGLAGYNEQFF.

The rearrangement uses TRBV18 and TRBJ2-5; perhaps TRBD1 as D (6 bases). The germline V gene has CDR1 KGHSH and CDR2 LQKENI. This CDR3 region has 15 residues. V shed 3 bases and J shed 7 bases, with 18 bases lying between them. Here the CDR3 reads CASSPAGAMIGTQYF. CDR3 bases: TGTGCCAGCTCACCCGCAGGGGCCATGATCGGGACCCAGTACTTC.

The gene calls are TRBV10-1 and TRBJ2-3, with D hard to call. V lost 4 bases to trimming and J lost 2 bases, with 7 bases between them. This CDR3 contains 13 residues. Germline V gene data show CDR1 as WNHNN and CDR2 as SYGVQD (reference sequence). CDR3 sequence (DNA): TGCGCCAGCAGTGTCCTCCCCACAGATACGCAGTATTTT. This translates into CASSVLPTDTQYF.

The CDR3 DNA reads as TGTGCCAGCAGCCCCAGATCCGTCATGGCTGAAGCTTTCTTT. It yields the protein CASSPRSVMAEAFF. This chain links TRBV2 with TRBJ1-1, with unresolved D. Germline CDR1 and CDR2: SNHLY and FYNNEI. This CDR3 contains 14 residues. V shed 6 bases and J shed 6 bases, with 17 bases lying between them.

The chain employs TRBV11-2 and TRBJ2-5, with 7 bases that match TRBD1. Germline V gene data show CDR1 as SGHAT and CDR2 as FQNNGV. The CDR3 spans 14 residues. J lost 2 bases, V lost 5 bases, and 5 bases had no gene match. CDR3 in DNA: TGTGCCAGCAGCAAGGGGGCAGGTCAAGAGACCCAGTACTTC. This encodes CASSKGAGQETQYF.

The rearrangement links TRBV4-2 to TRBJ2-7, with 9 bases that match TRBD1. Germline V lookup: CDR1 LGHNA, CDR2 YNFKEQ. The J segment lost 9 bases and the V segment lost 1 base, leaving 4 bases of the junction unmatched. This CDR3 contains 13 residues. The CDR3 coding sequence is TGTGCCAGCAGCCAAGGGACAGGGGACGCGCAGTACTTC. Its translation: CASSQGTGDAQYF.

V is TRBV30 and J is TRBJ2-1, with TRBD1 identical over 8 bases. The J segment lost 1 base and the V segment lost 2 bases, leaving 25 bases of the junction unmatched. Germline CDR1 GTSNPN, CDR2 SVGIG (reference sequence). The CDR3 totals 22 residues. The CDR3 loop reads CAWSTGQATRTQTRPSYNEQFF. The CDR3 DNA reads TGTGCCTGGAGTACGGGACAGGCAACACGAACCCAAACCCGCCCTTCCTACAATGAGCAGTTCTTC.

CDR3 residues: CATSSPQGAELNTEAFF. In nucleotides, the CDR3 is TGTGCCACCAGCAGTCCACAGGGGGCTGAATTGAACACTGAAGCTTTCTTT. This chain uses TRBV15 with TRBJ1-1, with 9 bases matching TRBD1. The CDR3 has 17 amino acids. With 3 bases clipped from V and 0 bases from J, the junction kept 8 bases outside the gene matches. Germline V CDR1 and CDR2: LNHNV, YYDKDF (reference sequence).

The chain links TRBV7-2 to TRBJ1-6; no firm D call. Germline CDR1 is SGHTA and CDR2 is FQGNSA. This CDR3 has 13 residues. Trimming took off 3 bases at V and 3 bases at J, with 3 bases between the two ends. The CDR3 nucleotides read TGTGCCAGCAGCTTTGACTATAATTCACCCCTCCACTTT. Protein sequence: CASSFDYNSPLHF.

This chain connects TRBV5-1 to TRBJ1-5; 9 bases are shared with TRBD1. Germline CDR1 and CDR2: SGHRS and YFSETQ. The length of the CDR3 is 15 residues. Unmatched junction bases numbered 7, after V lost 3 bases and J lost 6 bases. CDR3 protein: CASSSGQGAGQPQHF. The CDR3, as DNA: TGCGCCAGCAGCTCGGGACAGGGAGCGGGTCAGCCCCAGCATTTT.

The chain joins TRBV5-1 to TRBJ2-7; 7 bases line up with TRBD1. The germline V gene encodes CDR1 SGHRS and CDR2 YFSETQ. V dropped 4 bases and J dropped 4; count of bases not matched to a gene: 8. This CDR3 is 14 amino acids long. The CDR3 loop is CASSTGTDFYEQYF. The CDR3 nucleotides are TGCGCCAGCAGCACGGGGACAGACTTTTACGAGCAGTACTTC.

The chain uses TRBV6-6 and TRBJ2-1, with TRBD1 matching 7 bases. The CDR3 is 15 amino acids. Per germline, CDR1 MNHNY and CDR2 SVGAGI (reference sequence). V gave up 6 bases and J gave up 4 bases; unmatched junction bases: 9. The CDR3 bases are TGTGCCAGCAGCCGAACCGGGACAGTGTACAATGAGCAGTTCTTC. This sequence encodes CASSRTGTVYNEQFF.

The rearrangement joins TRBV5-4 to TRBJ2-7; 9 nucleotides align to TRBD2. V trimming: 4 bases; J trimming: 5 bases; junction bases outside the gene matches: 7. CDR3 size: 14 residues. Germline V gene sequence: CDR1 SGHNT, CDR2 YYREEE (reference sequence). The CDR3 loop reads CASSRSGSLDEQYF. CDR3 DNA: TGTGCCAGCAGCCGTAGCGGGAGTCTCGACGAGCAGTACTTC.

The rearrangement links TRBV5-1 to TRBJ1-5; D is ambiguous. V dropped 4 bases and J dropped 5 bases, with 13 bases sitting between them. Germline lookup yields CDR1 SGHRS and CDR2 YFSETQ. The CDR3 covers 14 residues. CDR3 DNA sequence: TGCGCCAGCAGCCCGACCCCCGGTGATCAGCCCCAGCATTTT. Its translation is CASSPTPGDQPQHF.

This clone appeared a single time. The chain carries TRBV29-1 and TRBJ1-4; tentatively, D is TRBD1 (5 bases). Deletions cut 6 bases from V and 8 bases from J, with 16 bases between. The CDR3 loop spans 13 amino acids. Germline-derived CDR1 and CDR2 are SQVTM and ANQGSEA. CDR3 bases: TGCAGCGTCTCAATCGGGGGACGGGAAAAACTGTTTTTT. Translating it yields CSVSIGGREKLFF.

To note about this clone: The same CDR3 is also encoded by other DNA sequences in this sample. The V gene is TRBV5-1, the J gene TRBJ2-7; no reliable D call. The CDR3 covers 12 residues. Germline CDR1 reads SGHRS; CDR2 reads YFSETQ. The V end lost 5 bases, the J end lost 0 bases, and 6 bases lay between the germline ends. CDR3 region: CASSLPSYEQYF. CDR3 sequence (DNA): TGCGCCAGCAGTTTACCCTCCTACGAGCAGTACTTC.

The chain couples TRBV12-5 to TRBJ2-5; no definite D call. The CDR3 loop spans 15 amino acids. CDR1 is LGHNT, CDR2 FRNRAP, per germline. Trimming left V 8 bases short and J 2 bases short, with 18 bases between. The CDR3 sequence: CASSPPGSTQETQYF. CDR3 coding DNA: TGTGCTAGTAGCCCCCCCGGGTCTACACAAGAGACCCAGTACTTC.

The gene calls are TRBV5-1 and TRBJ2-7; the match to TRBD2 covers 10 bases. V shed 1 base and J 6 bases; nucleotides not matched to a gene: 7. The CDR3 is 15 residues long. Germline V lookup: CDR1 SGHRS, CDR2 YFSETQ. In DNA form, the CDR3 reads TGCGCCAGCAGCTTGCCAGCGGGAGGGCCACGCGAGCAGTACTTC. Its translation is CASSLPAGGPREQYF. Complete variable domain (other parts from reference TRBV5-1 and TRBJ2-7): KAGVTQTPRYLIKTRGQQVTLSCSPISGHRSVSWYQQTPGQGLQFLFEYFSETQRNKGNFPGRFSGRQFSNSRSEMNVSTLELGDSALYLCASSLPAGGPREQYFGPGTRLTVT.

The chain is built from TRBV5-1 and TRBJ2-2; possible D gene TRBD1, 6 bases. Between the trimmed V and J ends, which lost 4 bases and 1 base, there was a span of 14 bases. This CDR3 is 16 amino acids long. Germline values: CDR1 SGHRS, CDR2 YFSETQ. The CDR3 DNA sequence: TGCGCCAGCAGCGCAACAGGGTTGTGGAACACCGGGGAGCTGTTTTTT. This sequence encodes CASSATGLWNTGELFF.

Notes on this clone: Other DNA sequences from this sample encode an identical CDR3 as well. The chain joins TRBV6-5 to TRBJ1-1; weak D call: TRBD1 (5 bases). The V gene's germline CDR1 is MNHEY and CDR2 SVGAGI. The V and J ends lost 0 bases and 0 bases respectively, with 8 bases between them. CDR3 length: 15 amino acids. This chain's CDR3 is CASSYSGRLNTEAFF. The CDR3 DNA reads as TGTGCCAGCAGTTACTCGGGACGGTTGAACACTGAAGCTTTCTTT.